Below, 2 T cell receptor beta chains from the same sample are listed, as sequenced in a study of blood T cell repertoires in COVID-19 (dated by TCRdb to 2018 to 2020). The library relied on the immunoSEQ multiplex PCR assay. TCRdb carries this immuneACCESS record with in-frame sequences only. Its versions omit some clonotypes, under half of them owing to an unresolved V gene in the studies checked, with the rest unexplained. For this sample the table gives 200,000 to 250,000 clones, of which about four fifths were detected only once. The ten largest account for 1.9% of the sample. The sample comprised peripheral blood. The receptors here all came from a man aged 25-40 years who had recovered from COVID-19.

The V gene is TRBV2, the J gene TRBJ2-7, with 8 bases matching TRBD1. The CDR3 is 15 amino acids. CDR1 is SNHLY and CDR2 is FYNNEI in the germline V gene. After removal of 6 bases from V and 6 bases from J, the junction contained 13 bases not matched to a gene. The CDR3 protein is CASRTGATNQLEQYV. The CDR3 nucleotides read TGTGCCAGCAGGACAGGGGCTACCAACCAGCTCGAGCAGTACGTC.

The chain links TRBV3-1 (or the pseudogene TRBV3-2) to TRBJ2-1, with 9 nucleotides matching TRBD1. CDR3 length: 16 residues. Looked up from germline, CDR1 is LGHDT and CDR2 is YNNKEL (reference sequence). The V segment lost 0 bases and the J segment 7 bases; nucleotides outside the gene matches: 7. CDR3 region: CASSQEGQGGGNEQFF. In nucleotides, the CDR3 is TGTGCCAGCAGCCAAGAGGGACAGGGCGGGGGAAATGAGCAGTTCTTC.